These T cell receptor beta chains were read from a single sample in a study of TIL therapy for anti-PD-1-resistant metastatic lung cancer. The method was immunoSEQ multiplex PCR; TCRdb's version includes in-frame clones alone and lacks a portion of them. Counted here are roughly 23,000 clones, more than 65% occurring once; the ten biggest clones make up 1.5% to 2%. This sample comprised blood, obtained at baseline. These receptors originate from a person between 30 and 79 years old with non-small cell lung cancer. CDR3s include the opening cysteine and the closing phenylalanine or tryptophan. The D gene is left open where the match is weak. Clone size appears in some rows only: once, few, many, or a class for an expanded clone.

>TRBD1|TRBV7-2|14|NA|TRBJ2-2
CASSLETGTGELFF
TGTGCCAGCAGCTTAGAGACAGGGACCGGGGAGCTGTTTTTT
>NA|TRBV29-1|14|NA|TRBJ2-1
CSVPVARSYNEQFF
TGCAGCGTCCCTGTAGCCCGCTCCTACAATGAGCAGTTCTTC
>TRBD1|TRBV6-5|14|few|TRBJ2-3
CASRRQGGSDTQYF
TGTGCCAGCAGGCGACAGGGTGGATCAGATACGCAGTATTTT
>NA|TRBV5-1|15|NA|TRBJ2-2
CASSLTGMDTGELFF
TGCGCCAGCAGCCTTACAGGGATGGACACCGGGGAGCTGTTTTTT
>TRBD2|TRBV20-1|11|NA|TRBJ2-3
CSAIAGNTQYF
TGCAGTGCGATAGCGGGGAATACGCAGTATTTT
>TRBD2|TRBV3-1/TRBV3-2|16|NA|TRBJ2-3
CASSQDGTSGGDTQYF
TGTGCCAGCAGCCAAGATGGGACTAGCGGGGGGGATACGCAGTATTTT
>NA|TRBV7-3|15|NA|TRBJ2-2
CASSLSRDDTGELFF
TGTGCCAGCAGCTTATCAAGGGACGATACCGGGGAGCTGTTTTTT
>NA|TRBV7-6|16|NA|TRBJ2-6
CASSLAPGAGANVLTF
TGTGCCAGCAGCTTAGCGCCAGGGGCCGGGGCCAACGTCCTGACTTTC
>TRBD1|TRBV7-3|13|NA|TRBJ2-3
CASSVTGADTQYF
TGTGCCAGCAGCGTGACAGGGGCAGATACGCAGTATTTT
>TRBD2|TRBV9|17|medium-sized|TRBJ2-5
CASSEGTSGGASETQYF
TGTGCCAGCAGCGAGGGGACTAGCGGGGGGGCAAGCGAGACCCAGTACTTC
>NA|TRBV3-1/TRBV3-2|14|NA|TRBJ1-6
CASSQWIKNSPLHF
TGTGCCAGCAGCCAATGGATTAAAAATTCACCCCTCCACTTT
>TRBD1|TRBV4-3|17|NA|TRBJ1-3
CASSQSGQLFSGNTIYF
TGCGCCAGCAGCCAGTCGGGACAGCTTTTCTCTGGAAACACCATATATTTT
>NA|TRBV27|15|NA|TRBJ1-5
CASSPTAGVGQPQHF
TGTGCCAGCAGTCCGACCGCCGGGGTCGGTCAGCCCCAGCATTTT
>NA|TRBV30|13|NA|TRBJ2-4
CAWGRQNKNIQYF
TGTGCCTGGGGGAGACAGAACAAAAACATTCAGTACTTC
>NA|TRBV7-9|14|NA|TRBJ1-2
CASSPRQGLGGYTF
TGTGCCAGCAGCCCCAGGCAGGGTTTAGGAGGCTACACCTTC
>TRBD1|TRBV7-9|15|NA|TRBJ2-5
CASSSGTGGRETQYF
TGTGCCAGCAGCTCTGGGACAGGGGGGAGGGAGACCCAGTACTTC
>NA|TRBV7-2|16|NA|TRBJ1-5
CASSYRGGNNNQPQHF
TGTGCCAGCAGCTACCGGGGTGGAAACAACAATCAGCCCCAGCATTTT
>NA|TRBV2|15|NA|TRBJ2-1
CASRERGFLNNEQFF
TGTGCCAGCAGAGAAAGAGGGTTCCTGAACAATGAGCAGTTCTTC
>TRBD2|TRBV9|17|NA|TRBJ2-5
CASSVGSSGGLQETQYF
TGTGCCAGCAGCGTAGGGTCAAGCGGGGGTTTACAAGAGACCCAGTACTTC
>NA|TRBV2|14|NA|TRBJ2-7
CASSELGQGYEQYF
TGTGCCAGCAGTGAACTTGGCCAAGGCTACGAGCAGTACTTC
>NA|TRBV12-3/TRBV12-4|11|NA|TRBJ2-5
CASRLTNIQYF
TGTGCCAGCCGTTTAACTAATATCCAGTACTTC
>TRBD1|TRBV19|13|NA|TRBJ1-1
CASSTRDSNEAFF
TGTGCCAGTAGTACACGGGACAGCAATGAAGCTTTCTTT
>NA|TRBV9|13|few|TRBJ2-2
CASSVGRVGELFF
TGTGCCAGCAGCGTAGGGAGGGTCGGGGAGCTGTTTTTT
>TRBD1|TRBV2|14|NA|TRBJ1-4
CASKETGANEKLFF
TGTGCCAGCAAGGAGACAGGGGCTAATGAAAAACTGTTTTTT
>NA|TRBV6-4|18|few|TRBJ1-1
CASSDSSTRGWENTEAFF
TGTGCCAGCAGTGACTCTAGCACCCGGGGGTGGGAGAACACTGAAGCTTTCTTT
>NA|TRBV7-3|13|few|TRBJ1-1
CASPGSLNTEAFF
TGTGCCAGTCCTGGGTCCCTGAACACTGAAGCTTTCTTT
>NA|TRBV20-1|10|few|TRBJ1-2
CSAYNYGYTF
TGCAGTGCTTATAACTATGGCTACACCTTC
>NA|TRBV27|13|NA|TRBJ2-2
CASSVDTTGELFF
TGTGCCAGCAGTGTCGACACCACCGGGGAGCTGTTTTTT
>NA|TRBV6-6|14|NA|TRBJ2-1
CASGKGLGNNEQFF
TGTGCCAGCGGGAAGGGTTTAGGGAACAATGAGCAGTTCTTC
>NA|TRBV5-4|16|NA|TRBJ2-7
CASSRRLRRVSYEQYF
TGTGCCAGCAGCCGGCGGTTGAGGCGGGTCTCCTACGAGCAGTACTTC
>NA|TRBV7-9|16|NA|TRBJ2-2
CASSFTTSRNTGELFF
TGTGCCAGCAGCTTTACGACCTCCAGGAACACCGGGGAGCTGTTTTTT
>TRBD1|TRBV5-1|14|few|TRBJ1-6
CASSLTGGNSPLHF
TGCGCCAGCAGCTTGACAGGGGGAAATTCACCCCTCCACTTT